The T cell receptor (beta chain) under discussion was sequenced for a study of spatial heterogeneity in lung cancer (dated by TCRdb to the late 2010s). Broadly, across the study: Beta-chain transcripts were consistently detected in greater numbers than alpha-chain transcripts, which likely reflects a higher abundance of beta-chain transcripts. In non-small cell lung cancer, the study made a quantitative comparison of TCR alpha and beta repertoires among multiple tumor regions, matched nontumor lung and blood. TCR repertoire features were related to nonsynonymous mutation counts determined by whole-exome sequencing of tumor tissue. In the raw uncorrected reads, each unique combination of TCR and UMI appeared more than ten times on average. Both alpha and beta chains were TCR-sequenced in samples taken at surgery, namely 220 tumor regions, around 64 matched nontumor lung samples and around 53 PBMC samples.

The label giving this sample's time point can be read as: sample taken at primary tumor resection. Donors were around 71 patients with early-stage, untreated non-small cell lung cancer from the lung TRACERx cohort. Without any cell sorting, TCR sequencing was performed on whole RNA extracted either from tumor and nontumor lung tissue or from cryopreserved PBMC samples. A patient was chosen for TCR sequencing only when enough RNA was available from at least two tumor regions. Tumor and adjacent nontumor lung specimens were reviewed by a lung pathologist before selection. From its cysteine to its phenylalanine, the CDR3 spans 14 amino acids. Only CDR3 DNA is held: 42 bases, read in frame from base 1. The V end loses 1 base and the J end loses 0 bases, and a stretch of 6 bases separates them. From a lookup of the germline V gene (reference sequence), CDR1 and CDR2 are SGHKS and YYEKEE. Broader findings and caveats from the paper: Additional single-cell paired TCR alpha and beta sequencing was considered necessary to confirm, at a functional level, the hypothesis that regional TCRs recognize regional mutations.

This clonotype was counted at least ten times. The target of this receptor is not known. It has no much larger one-base neighbor in the sample; base qualities were not kept. Library construction relied on 5' RACE. This sample was sequenced with a NextSeq 500. The TCR library protocol attached a unique molecular identifier to each TCR cDNA molecule to allow correction of PCR and sequencing errors. The original methods were these. Decombinator tools were used for TCR identification, UMI-based error correction and CDR3 extraction. TCRs above a frequency of 2 per 1,000, corresponding to the top 1% of the tumor frequency distribution, were defined as expanded. Renyi diversity was calculated using the R vegan package after each repertoire was subsampled 100 times to 5,000 TCRs. CDR3 similarity networks were built from amino acid triplet string-kernel similarity, with CDR3s being connected when pairwise similarity was above 0.82. Through fastp at Q25 and MiXCR, TCRdb rebuilt clones from the public reads, retaining in-frame beta chains. Entries that share a CDR3 protein sequence are merged under the most common genes and DNA. Clone size and V and J calls follow TCRdb, not the original study. Present in this sample are 3,800 or so distinct CDR3 sequences, approximately 2.7% of which were seen just once. The top ten clones comprise under 15% of the sample.

The clonotype originates from a female donor with early-stage non-small cell lung cancer. The chain uses TRBV5-5 and TRBJ2-3, with the D gene not confidently named. Sequences were derived from normal lung tissue next to the tumor, sampled at surgery. The bases are TGTGCCAGCAGCTTGACACTTAGCACAGATACGCAGTATTTT. This sequence encodes CASSLTLSTDTQYF.